The clone carrying this T cell receptor (beta chain) was observed once. The data stem from a study of somatic mutations in cytotoxic T cells in rheumatoid arthritis. Looked up from germline, CDR1 is LGHNT and CDR2 is FRNRAP. V was cut by 1 base and J by 8 bases, with 11 bases left in between. The CDR3 covers 13 residues. By positive magnetic bead selection, CD4+ and CD8+ cells were isolated, and their purity was checked by flow cytometry. Method: immunoSEQ multiplex PCR; TCRdb's copy keeps in-frame clones and lacks some. Of 15,000 to 20,000 clones in the sample, more than 65% were seen once. This clonotype originated in an adult with rheumatoid arthritis. Source material: CD8+ T cells sorted from blood. This chain links TRBV12-5 with TRBJ1-1; D is perhaps TRBD1 (5 bases). CDR3 in amino acids: CASGLDTGTEAFF. The CDR3 coding sequence is TGTGCTAGTGGTTTGGATACCGGGACCGAAGCTTTCTTT. The full variable domain, with the rest looked up from reference TRBV12-5 and TRBJ1-1, is DARVTQTPRHKVTEMGQEVTMRCQPILGHNTVFWYRQTMMQGLELLAYFRNRAPLDDSGMPKDRFSAEMPDATLATLKIQPSEPRDSAVYFCASGLDTGTEAFFGQGTRLTVV.